Here is one T cell receptor (beta chain) with its context. Its specificity is unknown. The entry originates in a study of OX40 agonist ivuxolimab in advanced cancers. Study-wide results and caveats: Fewer expanded clones were found on average in CD4+ than in CD8+ T cells. The investigators did not determine what antigen specificity the expanded peripheral T cells had.

Clones were sequenced by immunoSEQ multiplex PCR, and TCRdb holds only the in-frame ones, with some missing. The data contain approximately 52,000 clones, 83% of them singletons. The V gene lost 1 base and the J gene lost 2 bases, with 17 bases spanning the gap. Germline V gene lookup returns CDR1 LNHDA and CDR2 SQIVND (reference sequence). The CDR3 consists of 17 residues. Blood draws occurred at baseline, cycle 4 day 1, and cycle 7 day 1. The sequence came from an adult with an advanced solid tumor such as melanoma, head and neck, liver or kidney cancer. This sample comprised CD4+ or CD8+ T cells sorted from blood, obtained in a trial of the OX40 agonist ivuxolimab. The chain combines TRBV19 with TRBJ2-5, with D possibly TRBD2 on 6 matching bases. The CDR3 bases are TGTGCCAGTAGTATAGCGAATTGGGGCGGGAAACAAGAGACCCAGTACTTC. As protein: CASSIANWGGKQETQYF. Variable domain in full (rest from reference TRBV19 and TRBJ2-5): DGGITQSPKYLFRKEGQNVTLSCEQNLNHDAMYWYRQDPGQGLRLIYYSQIVNDFQKGDIAEGYSVSREKKESFPLTVTSAQKNPTAFYLCASSIANWGGKQETQYFGPGTRLLVL.